A selection of T cell receptor beta chains follows, all from one sample in a study of blood T cell repertoires in COVID-19. Only in-frame clones appear in the TCRdb table, and some are missing; sequencing was by immunoSEQ multiplex PCR. The data contain roughly 350,000 clones, over 70% of them singletons. Source material: peripheral blood. These receptors all come from a woman aged 45-65 years with COVID-19, enrolled during active disease. Each CDR3 is given with its conserved first and last residue. Fields, in order: V gene, D gene, J gene, clone size, CDR3 protein, CDR3 DNA. A D gene is named only where the DNA matches it firmly. For some rows the clone size is stated as once, few or many, or as a class when expanded; others skip it.

V: TRBV9
D: TRBD1
J: TRBJ2-2
size: .
CDR3: CASSARGTGNTGELFF
DNA: TGTGCCAGCAGCGCGCGTGGGACAGGGAACACCGGGGAGCTGTTTTTT

V: TRBV6-5
D: TRBD1
J: TRBJ1-6
size: .
CDR3: CASRGQGLPNSPLHF
DNA: TGTGCCAGCAGGGGACAGGGCCTACCTAATTCACCCCTCCACTTT

V: TRBV30
D: TRBD1
J: TRBJ2-7
size: .
CDR3: CAQERTGGVSYEQYF
DNA: TGTGCCCAGGAAAGAACAGGGGGCGTGTCCTACGAGCAGTACTTC

V: TRBV6-2/TRBV6-3
D: .
J: TRBJ2-2
size: once
CDR3: CASSQGLKNTGELFF
DNA: TGTGCCAGCAGTCAGGGACTCAAGAACACCGGGGAGCTGTTTTTT

V: TRBV29-1
D: .
J: TRBJ1-5
size: .
CDR3: CSVRDGNQPQHF
DNA: TGCAGCGTCCGGGATGGGAATCAGCCCCAGCATTTT

V: TRBV19
D: TRBD1
J: TRBJ2-1
size: .
CDR3: CASSPHRGFSYNEQFF
DNA: TGTGCCAGTAGTCCCCACAGGGGTTTTTCCTACAATGAGCAGTTCTTC

V: TRBV7-2
D: TRBD2
J: TRBJ2-1
size: once
CDR3: CASSLSGSSYNEQFF
DNA: TGTGCCAGCAGCCTTAGCGGGAGCTCCTACAATGAGCAGTTCTTC

V: TRBV19
D: .
J: TRBJ1-2
size: .
CDR3: CASSIARVFNYGYTF
DNA: TGTGCCAGTAGTATAGCTCGGGTTTTTAACTATGGCTACACCTTC

V: TRBV5-1
D: .
J: TRBJ2-7
size: .
CDR3: CASSLSSGSYEQYF
DNA: TGCGCCAGCAGCTTATCGTCAGGTTCCTACGAGCAGTACTTC

V: TRBV12-5
D: TRBD2
J: TRBJ2-2
size: once
CDR3: CASNPGGPRTGELFF
DNA: TGTGCTAGTAATCCGGGAGGGCCTCGTACCGGGGAGCTGTTTTTT

V: TRBV5-4
D: .
J: TRBJ1-2
size: once
CDR3: CASSPWTAQADGYTF
DNA: TGTGCCAGCAGCCCGTGGACAGCCCAGGCGGACGGCTACACCTTC

V: TRBV24-1
D: TRBD1
J: TRBJ2-2
size: once
CDR3: CATSDPRQGPGELFF
DNA: TGTGCCACCAGTGACCCTCGACAGGGACCCGGGGAGCTGTTTTTT

V: TRBV3-1/TRBV3-2
D: .
J: TRBJ2-1
size: .
CDR3: CASSQAGEQFF
DNA: TGTGCCAGCAGCCAAGCAGGGGAGCAGTTCTTC

V: TRBV9
D: .
J: TRBJ1-2
size: .
CDR3: CASSPRWGDGYTF
DNA: TGTGCCAGCAGCCCGAGATGGGGGGACGGCTACACCTTC

V: TRBV9
D: TRBD2
J: TRBJ2-3
size: once
CDR3: CASSTRLATKDTQYF
DNA: TGTGCCAGCAGCACCCGACTAGCGACGAAAGATACGCAGTATTTT

V: TRBV5-1
D: TRBD1
J: TRBJ2-7
size: .
CDR3: CASSWTGATYEQYF
DNA: TGCGCCAGCAGCTGGACAGGGGCGACCTACGAGCAGTACTTC

V: TRBV6-1
D: .
J: TRBJ2-7
size: .
CDR3: CASSDLGLAGEEQYF
DNA: TGTGCCAGCAGTGATCTTGGGTTAGCAGGGGAGGAGCAGTACTTC

V: TRBV2
D: TRBD1
J: TRBJ1-2
size: once
CDR3: CASAPTGNYGYTF
DNA: TGTGCCAGCGCACCGACAGGGAACTATGGCTACACCTTC

V: TRBV18
D: .
J: TRBJ2-1
size: .
CDR3: CASSPMETAASYNEQFF
DNA: TGTGCCAGCTCACCAATGGAAACTGCGGCTTCTTACAATGAGCAGTTCTTC

V: TRBV27
D: .
J: TRBJ2-5
size: .
CDR3: CASSFYRVGETQYF
DNA: TGTGCCAGCAGTTTTTATCGCGTCGGAGAGACCCAGTACTTC

V: TRBV29-1
D: .
J: TRBJ2-7
size: .
CDR3: CSAYDSIYRVIRSYEQYF
DNA: TGCAGCGCCTATGACAGTATCTATAGGGTTATAAGGTCCTACGAGCAGTACTTC

V: TRBV7-3
D: .
J: TRBJ2-7
size: .
CDR3: CASSFTGEQYF
DNA: TGTGCCAGCAGCTTTACGGGGGAGCAGTACTTC

V: TRBV30
D: .
J: TRBJ1-5
size: .
CDR3: CAWSGEYNQPQHF
DNA: TGTGCCTGGAGTGGGGAGTACAATCAGCCCCAGCATTTT

V: TRBV3-1/TRBV3-2
D: .
J: TRBJ1-1
size: .
CDR3: CASSQGRAEAFF
DNA: TGTGCCAGCAGCCAGGGGAGGGCTGAAGCTTTCTTT

V: TRBV28
D: TRBD2
J: TRBJ2-7
size: .
CDR3: CASSLFLMGGVKDEQYF
DNA: TGTGCCAGCAGTTTATTCCTAATGGGGGGGGTTAAGGACGAGCAGTACTTC

V: TRBV14
D: .
J: TRBJ2-3
size: .
CDR3: CASSQVLLLGRSTDTQYF
DNA: TGTGCCAGCAGCCAAGTCCTTCTTTTGGGCCGAAGCACAGATACGCAGTATTTT

V: TRBV5-1
D: .
J: TRBJ2-4
size: .
CDR3: CASSLDGAGLAKNIQYF
DNA: TGCGCCAGCAGCTTAGACGGAGCTGGCCTAGCCAAAAACATTCAGTACTTC

V: TRBV11-2
D: .
J: TRBJ2-1
size: .
CDR3: CASSLGQVSYNEQFF
DNA: TGTGCCAGCAGCTTAGGACAGGTCTCCTACAATGAGCAGTTCTTC

V: TRBV5-1
D: .
J: TRBJ2-2
size: .
CDR3: CASRVGGGKAGELFF
DNA: TGCGCCAGCAGAGTAGGCGGGGGCAAGGCCGGGGAGCTGTTTTTT

V: TRBV5-1
D: TRBD2
J: TRBJ2-3
size: .
CDR3: CASRAGLAGNDKYF
DNA: TGCGCCAGCAGAGCCGGACTAGCGGGAAATGATAAGTATTTT

V: TRBV30
D: TRBD1
J: TRBJ2-3
size: .
CDR3: CAWSLTGGSTDTQYF
DNA: TGTGCCTGGAGTCTTACAGGGGGCAGTACAGATACGCAGTATTTT

V: TRBV29-1
D: .
J: TRBJ1-1
size: .
CDR3: CSVSGGRTEAFF
DNA: TGCAGCGTTTCTGGGGGCCGAACTGAAGCTTTCTTT

V: TRBV6-5
D: .
J: TRBJ1-2
size: .
CDR3: CATQRGHGYTF
DNA: TGTGCCACCCAACGAGGGCATGGCTACACCTTC

V: TRBV12-3/TRBV12-4
D: .
J: TRBJ2-7
size: few
CDR3: CASSLTSEQYF
DNA: TGTGCCAGCAGTTTGACTAGCGAGCAGTACTTC

V: TRBV30
D: TRBD1
J: TRBJ2-7
size: .
CDR3: CAWSLDRGYEQYF
DNA: TGTGCCTGGAGTCTCGACAGGGGCTACGAGCAGTACTTC

V: TRBV27
D: TRBD2
J: TRBJ2-3
size: .
CDR3: CASSLGTSGTTEQYF
DNA: TGTGCCAGCAGTTTAGGGACTAGCGGGACTACCGAGCAGTATTTT